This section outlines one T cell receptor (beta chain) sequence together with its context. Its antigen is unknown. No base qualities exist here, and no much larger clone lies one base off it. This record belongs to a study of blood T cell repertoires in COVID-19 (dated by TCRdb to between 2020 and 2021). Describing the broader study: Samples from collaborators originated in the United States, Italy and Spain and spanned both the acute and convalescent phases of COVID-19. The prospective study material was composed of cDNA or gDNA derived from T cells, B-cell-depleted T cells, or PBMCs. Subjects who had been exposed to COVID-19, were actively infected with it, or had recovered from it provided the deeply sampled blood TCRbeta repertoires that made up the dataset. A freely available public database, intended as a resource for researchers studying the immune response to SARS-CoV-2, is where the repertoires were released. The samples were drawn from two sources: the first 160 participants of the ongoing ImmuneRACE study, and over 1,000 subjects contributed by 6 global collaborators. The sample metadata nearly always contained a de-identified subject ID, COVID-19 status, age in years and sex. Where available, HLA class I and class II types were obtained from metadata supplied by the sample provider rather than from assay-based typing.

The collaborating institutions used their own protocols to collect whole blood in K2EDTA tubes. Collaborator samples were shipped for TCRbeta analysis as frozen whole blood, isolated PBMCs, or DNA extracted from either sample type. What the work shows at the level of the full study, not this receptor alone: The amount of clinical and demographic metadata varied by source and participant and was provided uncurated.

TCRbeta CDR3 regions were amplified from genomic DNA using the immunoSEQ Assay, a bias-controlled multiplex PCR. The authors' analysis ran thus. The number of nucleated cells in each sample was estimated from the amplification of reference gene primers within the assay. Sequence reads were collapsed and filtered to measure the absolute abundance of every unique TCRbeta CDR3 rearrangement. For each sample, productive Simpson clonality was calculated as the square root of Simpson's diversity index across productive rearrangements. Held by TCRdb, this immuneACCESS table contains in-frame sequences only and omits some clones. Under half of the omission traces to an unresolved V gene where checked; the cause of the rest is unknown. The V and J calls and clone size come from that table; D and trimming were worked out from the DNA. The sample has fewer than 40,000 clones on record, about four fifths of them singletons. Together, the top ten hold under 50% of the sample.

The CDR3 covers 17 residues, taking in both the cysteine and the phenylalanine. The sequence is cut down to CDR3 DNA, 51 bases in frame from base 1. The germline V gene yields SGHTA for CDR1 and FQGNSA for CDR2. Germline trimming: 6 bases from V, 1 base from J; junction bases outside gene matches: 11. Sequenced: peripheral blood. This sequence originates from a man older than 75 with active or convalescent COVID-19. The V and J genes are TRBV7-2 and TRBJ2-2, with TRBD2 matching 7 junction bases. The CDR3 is CASSRTGERGNTGELFF. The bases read TGTGCCAGCAGTCGGACTGGCGAGCGGGGGAACACCGGGGAGCTGTTTTTT. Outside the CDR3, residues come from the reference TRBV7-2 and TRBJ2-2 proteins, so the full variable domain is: GAGVSQSPSNKVTEKGKDVELRCDPISGHTALYWYRQSLGQGLEFLIYFQGNSAPDKSGLPSDRFSAERTGGSVSTLTIQRTQQEDSAVYLCASSRTGERGNTGELFFGEGSRLTVL.